A single sample gave rise to the 26 T cell receptor beta chains below, sequenced in a study of sequential checkpoint blockade in melanoma (dated by TCRdb to about 2019). The sample's treatment or condition, from its label and the paper: randomized to nivolumab then ipilimumab (arm A) or the reverse (arm B). The library was generated by the immunoSEQ multiplex PCR assay. This immuneACCESS table, as held by TCRdb, lists in-frame sequences with V and J called but not all clones. Of the missing ones, under half trace to an unresolved V gene in checked studies; the others have no known cause. Present in this sample are roughly 34,000 clones, less than 90% of which were seen just once. The ten largest clones capture around a fifth of the sample. The sequenced sample was CD8+ T cells sorted from blood (inferred from file names), obtained from a patient given nivolumab and ipilimumab in sequence. Every receptor here comes from a human donor with melanoma.

The V and J genes are TRBV9 and TRBJ2-7, with 7 bases aligning to TRBD2. Germline lookup yields CDR1 SGDLS and CDR2 YYNGEE. The CDR3 consists of 15 residues. Unmatched junction bases numbered 7, after V lost 2 bases and J lost 2 bases. The CDR3 region is CASSVRGEGAYEQYF. CDR3 DNA: TGTGCCAGCAGCGTCCGCGGGGAGGGCGCCTACGAGCAGTACTTC.

The rearrangement uses TRBV7-9 and TRBJ2-3; TRBD2 matches 14 bases. From germline, CDR1 is SEHNR and CDR2 FQNEAQ (reference sequence). V dropped 5 bases and J dropped 2; count of bases not matched to a gene: 6. This CDR3 is built from 17 residues. The chain's CDR3 is CASSTGTSGGLTDTQYF. DNA of the CDR3: TGTGCCAGCAGCACCGGGACTAGCGGGGGACTCACAGATACGCAGTATTTT.

The V call is TRBV7-8, the J call TRBJ1-1; D is perhaps TRBD1 (6 bases). Germline CDR1 reads SGHVS; CDR2 reads FQNEAQ. V was cut by 5 bases and J by 4 bases, with 20 bases left in between. CDR3 length equals 16 residues. The CDR3 DNA reads as TGTGCCAGCAGCCAGCTGCCAGGGGATTTGGGCACTGAAGCTTTCTTT. This codes for CASSQLPGDLGTEAFF.

This sequence joins TRBV7-9 and TRBJ2-7; TRBD1 matches at 8 bases. The CDR3 contains 15 residues. Germline values: CDR1 SEHNR, CDR2 FQNEAQ (reference sequence). The trim removed 1 base at V and 3 bases at J, leaving 5 bases unmatched. CDR3 protein: CASSLGQGAFYEQYF. The CDR3 nucleotides read TGTGCCAGCAGCTTAGGGCAGGGGGCCTTCTACGAGCAGTACTTC.

This clone was detected only once. The chain combines TRBV30 with TRBJ2-5, with 8 nucleotides matching TRBD2. The closer fit of TRBJ2-7 to the DNA end suggests the J call may be wrong. The CDR3 contains 15 residues. The germline gives CDR1 GTSNPN, CDR2 SVGIG (reference sequence). CDR3 coding DNA: TGTGCCTGGAGTGGTCGGGGGGGACTTTACTACGAGCAGTACTTC. It specifies CAWSGRGGLYYEQYF.

The rearrangement uses TRBV10-3 and TRBJ2-5; no clear D. Germline CDR1 ENHRY, CDR2 SYGVKD. This CDR3 has 14 residues. The ends were cut back, 0 bases at V and 1 base at J, with 6 bases in the middle. The CDR3 protein is CAISESHSQETQYF. The CDR3 DNA reads as TGTGCCATCAGTGAGTCTCACAGCCAAGAGACCCAGTACTTC.

The chain recombines TRBV11-2 with TRBJ2-1, with D perhaps TRBD2 (7 bases). Looked up from germline, CDR1 is SGHAT and CDR2 is FQNNGV. Trimming removed 2 bases from V and 7 bases from J, with 15 bases in between. The CDR3 extends over 15 amino acids. Here the CDR3 DNA reads TGTGCCAGCAGCTTACGAGGGGGGGGTTTTAATGAGCAGTTCTTC. Amino acid sequence: CASSLRGGGFNEQFF. Looking up the rest from reference TRBV11-2 and TRBJ2-1 gives the full variable domain: EAGVAQSPRYKIIEKRQSVAFWCNPISGHATLYWYQQILGQGPKLLIQFQNNGVVDDSQLPKDRFSAERLKGVDSTLKIQPAKLEDSAVYLCASSLRGGGFNEQFFGPGTRLTVL.

This clone was counted a single time. The chain employs TRBV5-4 and TRBJ2-4, with a possible D match to TRBD2 (6 bases). V lost 4 bases, J lost 0 bases, and 11 bases lay in between. The CDR3 is 15 amino acids. Germline values: CDR1 SGHNT, CDR2 YYREEE (reference sequence). CDR3: CASSGREEAKNIQYF. CDR3 DNA sequence: TGTGCCAGCAGCGGCAGGGAGGAAGCCAAAAACATTCAGTACTTC.

This CDR3 reads CASSSRQGGTDTQYF. Written as DNA, the CDR3 is TGTGCCAGCAGTTCCCGACAGGGGGGCACAGATACGCAGTATTTT. The chain uses TRBV27 and TRBJ2-3, with 9 nucleotides matching TRBD1. The germline gives CDR1 MNHEY, CDR2 SMNVEV (reference sequence). Trimming at V came to 4 bases and at J to 1 base, leaving 3 bases not matched to a gene. The CDR3 runs to 15 residues.

The chain is built from TRBV12-5 and TRBJ2-7, with 7 positions matching TRBD1. The CDR3 extends over 16 amino acids. Germline lookup yields CDR1 LGHNT and CDR2 FRNRAP. Trimming cost V 0 bases and J 5 bases; bases outside gene matches: 10. The CDR3 DNA reads TGTGCTAGTGGTTTGGTACTTTGGCAGGGGGAGAACGAGCAGTACTTC. It specifies CASGLVLWQGENEQYF.

This clone appeared once. The rearrangement links TRBV11-2 to TRBJ2-7; D possibly corresponds to TRBD2 (6 bases). CDR3 length equals 15 residues. V shed 7 bases and J shed 1 base, with 17 bases lying between them. Germline V gene lookup returns CDR1 SGHAT and CDR2 FQNNGV. The CDR3 sequence: CASTLNLARSYEQYF. The DNA of the CDR3 is TGTGCCAGCACCCTGAACCTAGCGCGGTCCTACGAGCAGTACTTC.

The gene calls are TRBV13 and TRBJ2-3; 8 bases fit TRBD2. The CDR3 loop spans 15 amino acids. After removal of 5 bases from V and 3 bases from J, the junction contained 7 bases not matched to a gene. Looked up from germline, CDR1 is PRHDT and CDR2 is FYEKMQ (reference sequence). The CDR3 DNA reads TGTGCCAGCAGCCCCTCGGGGGGGGGTACAGATACGCAGTATTTT. This codes for CASSPSGGGTDTQYF.

In DNA form, the CDR3 reads TGTGCCAGTAGTAAGACAGGGGCCTACGAGCAGTACTTC. Its protein is CASSKTGAYEQYF. The chain is built from TRBV19 and TRBJ2-7; 8 bases line up with TRBD1. After removal of 4 bases from V and 2 bases from J, the junction contained 1 base not matched to a gene. CDR1 and CDR2 from the germline V gene are LNHDA and SQIVND (reference sequence). The CDR3 is made up of 13 amino acids.

This rearrangement joins TRBV7-9 to TRBJ2-3; D perhaps matches TRBD2 (6 bases). Per germline, CDR1 SEHNR and CDR2 FQNEAQ (reference sequence). This CDR3 comprises 12 residues. V lost 5 bases and J 4 bases, leaving 7 bases between the germline ends. DNA for the CDR3: TGTGCCAGCAGCCGGAGGGCAGATACGCAGTATTTT. Amino acid sequence: CASSRRADTQYF.

The chain recombines TRBV7-9 with TRBJ2-2; TRBD1 matches 10 bases. This CDR3 spans 18 amino acids. Germline V gene sequence: CDR1 SEHNR, CDR2 FQNEAQ (reference sequence). V gave up 3 bases and J gave up 0 bases; unmatched junction bases: 7. The CDR3 reads CASSFPPGQGTNTGELFF. CDR3 nucleotide sequence: TGTGCCAGCAGCTTTCCACCGGGACAGGGGACGAACACCGGGGAGCTGTTTTTT.

As regards this clone: A read error may produce the germline difference seen at one junction end. The gene calls are TRBV7-8 and TRBJ2-5; TRBD2 matches 9 bases. This CDR3 spans 15 amino acids. The germline gives CDR1 SGHVS, CDR2 FQNEAQ. The CDR3 DNA is TGTGCCAGCAGCTTAGAACCTAGCGGGACACGCTATAGCAACTTC. This encodes CASSLEPSGTRYSNF.

CDR3 amino acids: CASSVAVTPNTGELFF. The CDR3 nucleotides are TGTGCCAGCAGCGTAGCTGTGACTCCGAACACCGGGGAGCTGTTTTTT. The chain links TRBV9 to TRBJ2-2; D gene uncertain. CDR3 length equals 16 residues. Germline-derived CDR1 and CDR2 are SGDLS and YYNGEE. V lost 0 bases and J lost 0, with 9 bases in between.

For this clone: The junction departs from germline at one end; a sequencing error may be responsible. The J gene is TRBJ2-2, the V gene TRBV27; D is ambiguous. Germline V CDR1 and CDR2: MNHEY, SMNVEV (reference sequence). CDR3 length equals 16 residues. CDR3 amino acids: CTSSLGDRMNTGELFF. The CDR3 DNA reads TGTACCAGCAGTTTAGGAGACCGGATGAACACCGGGGAGCTGTTTTTT.

The chain couples TRBV7-8 to TRBJ2-5; TRBD2 might be the D (6 bases). Trimming shortened V by 3 bases and J by 0 bases, and 20 bases separated the two germline ends. The germline V gene has CDR1 SGHVS and CDR2 FQNEAQ. This CDR3 comprises 18 residues. The CDR3 DNA follows: TGTGCCAGCAGCTTGGGCGGGGAAGACCCCTCGTACCAAGAGACCCAGTACTTC. Its protein is CASSLGGEDPSYQETQYF.

The V gene is TRBV28, the J gene TRBJ2-1; 7 bases agree with TRBD2. CDR3 length: 14 amino acids. Germline-derived CDR1 and CDR2 are MDHEN and SYDVKM. J was trimmed by 6 bases and V by 3 bases; bases with no gene match: 5. CDR3 region: CASSFSGGVNEQFF. In DNA, the CDR3 is TGTGCCAGCAGTTTCTCGGGGGGAGTCAATGAGCAGTTCTTC.

The chain recombines TRBV5-6 with TRBJ2-7; D not resolved. Germline lookup yields CDR1 SGHDT and CDR2 YYEEEE. V lost 1 base and J 3 bases, leaving 11 bases between the germline ends. The CDR3 contains 14 residues. The CDR3 nucleotides read TGTGCCAGCAGCTTGCCCGGTGACTTCTACGAGCAGTACTTC. This sequence encodes CASSLPGDFYEQYF.

This clone was recorded once. This chain joins TRBV4-1 and TRBJ2-3; D not certain. Looked up from germline, CDR1 is MGHRA and CDR2 is YSYEKL. The CDR3 is 13 residues long. The V end lost 3 bases, the J end lost 4 bases, and 8 bases lay between the germline ends. The CDR3 coding sequence is TGCGCCAGCAGCCAGCCGACTTCAGATACGCAGTATTTT. It specifies CASSQPTSDTQYF.

The V gene is TRBV6-4, the J gene TRBJ2-2; maybe TRBD2 (6 bases). The CDR3 loop spans 13 amino acids. V dropped 8 bases and J dropped 5 bases, with 12 bases sitting between them. In germline, CDR1 is MRHNA, CDR2 SNTAGT. CDR3 sequence reads: CASGEVLTGELFF. The CDR3 bases are TGTGCCAGCGGGGAGGTCCTGACCGGGGAGCTGTTTTTT.

To note about this clone: Since no conserved phenylalanine or tryptophan closes the CDR3, a read error is the likely cause. The chain couples TRBV27 to TRBJ2-7, with D perhaps matching TRBD1 (6 bases). Germline V gene lookup returns CDR1 MNHEY and CDR2 SMNVEV (reference sequence). The germline V and J ends were trimmed by 4 bases and 2 bases, with 18 bases remaining between them. The CDR3 length is 16 residues. The CDR3 region has the DNA TGTGCCAGCAGTTCCACACATCCCGGGACAACCTACGAGCAGTACCTC. Its translation: CASSSTHPGTTYEQYL.

The V and J genes are TRBV7-9 and TRBJ2-1, with TRBD1 identical over 11 bases. V trimming: 6 bases; J trimming: 6 bases; junction bases outside the gene matches: 10. Germline V CDR1 and CDR2: SEHNR, FQNEAQ (reference sequence). The CDR3 spans 16 residues. The CDR3 DNA sequence: TGTGCCAGCAGTTCAGGGACAGGGGGAGTTGGCAATGAGCAGTTCTTC. Translated, it gives CASSSGTGGVGNEQFF.

The chain couples TRBV13 to TRBJ2-5; D is uncertain. The DNA end favors TRBJ2-7, so the J call may be wrong. Germline V gene lookup returns CDR1 PRHDT and CDR2 FYEKMQ (reference sequence). The CDR3 is 12 residues long. CDR3 protein: CASSSAAGEQYF. CDR3 in DNA: TGTGCCAGCAGCTCCGCCGCAGGCGAGCAGTACTTC.